These T cell receptor beta chains were read from a single sample in a study of T cell responses to AZD1222 COVID-19 vaccine. Generated by immunoSEQ multiplex PCR, the TCRdb table keeps only in-frame clones and is missing some. The profile shows roughly 200,000 clones, about 89% of them singletons. The sample was peripheral blood, taken 28 days after the second AZD1222 dose. These receptors originate from an adult who received the AZD1222 COVID-19 vaccine. Both conserved end residues are part of each CDR3. D genes are given only for firm matches. Expanded clones are given a class, and other clones once, few, many or no size at all.

TRBD1	TRBJ1-1	NA	TRBV19	TGTGCCAGTAGTCCCGACAGGGTCTGGGAAGCTTTCTTT	CASSPDRVWEAFF
TRBD1	TRBJ1-2	once	TRBV3-1/TRBV3-2	TGTGCCAGCAGCCCTTATCCGGGACAGGGGGGCGATAACTATGGCTACACCTTC	CASSPYPGQGGDNYGYTF
NA	TRBJ2-1	NA	TRBV7-5	TGTGCCAGTCCTCAGGGGGCCGGCTCCTACAATGAGCAGTTCTTC	CASPQGAGSYNEQFF
TRBD1	TRBJ2-7	NA	TRBV28	TGTGCCAGCAGTGGACAGGGGGCCTACGAGCAGTACTTC	CASSGQGAYEQYF
NA	TRBJ1-5	NA	TRBV6-4	TGTGCCAGCAGTGTGACGCCCGGGGAGCCCCAGCATTTT	CASSVTPGEPQHF
TRBD1	TRBJ2-7	NA	TRBV15	TGTGCCACCAGCAGAGGAGGGACAGGGGCCTACGAGCAGTACTTC	CATSRGGTGAYEQYF
TRBD2	TRBJ2-2	NA	TRBV28	TGTGCCAGCAGTTTACCGGGCGGGAGGTCCTTCTCGAACACCGGGGAGCTGTTTTTT	CASSLPGGRSFSNTGELFF
NA	TRBJ1-5	NA	TRBV5-6	TGTGCCAGCAGCTTGTTGCGTCGGGGGCCCCAGCATTTT	CASSLLRRGPQHF
TRBD1	TRBJ1-2	NA	TRBV6-5	TGTGCCAGCAGTTACTGGAGGACAGGGGACAATGGCTACACCTTC	CASSYWRTGDNGYTF
TRBD2	TRBJ2-2	NA	TRBV6-2/TRBV6-3	TGTGCCAGCAGTCGCTCGGGGCTAGCGGAGAACACCGGGGAGCTGTTTTTT	CASSRSGLAENTGELFF
NA	TRBJ2-5	NA	TRBV28	TGTGCCAGCAGTTTATGGATGAGGGGAGAGACCCAGTACTTC	CASSLWMRGETQYF
TRBD1	TRBJ2-3	NA	TRBV28	TGTGCCAGCAGCGGGGTGGGGACAGGGGGCACAGATACGCAGTATTTT	CASSGVGTGGTDTQYF
NA	TRBJ1-1	NA	TRBV24-1	TGTGCCACCAGTGATACAGACCACCGGGCTTTCTTT	CATSDTDHRAFF
NA	TRBJ1-5	NA	TRBV3-1/TRBV3-2	TGTGCCAGCGGCAAGGGACTGATTCAGCCCCAGCATTTT	CASGKGLIQPQHF
NA	TRBJ2-7	NA	TRBV25-1	TGTGCCAGCAGTGGCCCCACGGACAGTCGGTTCTACGAGCAGTACTTC	CASSGPTDSRFYEQYF
NA	TRBJ2-2	NA	TRBV30	TGTGCCTGGAGCGACCGCGCCGGGGAGCTGTTTTTT	CAWSDRAGELFF
TRBD2	TRBJ2-7	once	TRBV5-4	TGTGCCAGCAAATCGGGCGGGAGTTCCTACGAGCAGTACTTC	CASKSGGSSYEQYF
TRBD2	TRBJ2-5	NA	TRBV19	TGTGCCAGCGCCCGCGGGACTAGCGGGACCTTGGGGGAGACCCAGTACTTC	CASARGTSGTLGETQYF
NA	TRBJ1-1	NA	TRBV27	TGTGCCAGCAGTCCGACCGACCCGGGGAACACTGAAGCTTTCTTT	CASSPTDPGNTEAFF
NA	TRBJ1-2	NA	TRBV18	TGTGCCAGCTCACCATCTCAGGACAGTAACTATGGCTACACCTTC	CASSPSQDSNYGYTF
NA	TRBJ2-1	NA	TRBV19	TGTGCCAGTAGTATTGGCAGGGTGGAGAATGAGCAGTTCTTC	CASSIGRVENEQFF
NA	TRBJ1-5	NA	TRBV5-1	TGCGCCAGCAGCCTTCAAGGGGACACAAATCAGCCCCAGCATTTT	CASSLQGDTNQPQHF
NA	TRBJ1-6	NA	TRBV10-3	TGTGCCATCAGGGGGGATGGGAATAATTCACCCCTCCACTTT	CAIRGDGNNSPLHF
TRBD1	TRBJ2-1	NA	TRBV27	TGTGCCAGCAGTTTACCGCGGACAGGGGGGTTTAATGAGCAGTTCTTC	CASSLPRTGGFNEQFF
NA	TRBJ1-4	few	TRBV2	TGTGCCAGCAGTACCGAGGGGGGACAATTAGAAAAACTGTTTTTT	CASSTEGGQLEKLFF
TRBD1	TRBJ1-1	once	TRBV6-5	TGTGCCAGCAGTCCCTGGACAGGGGGGGGCACTGAAGCTTTCTTT	CASSPWTGGGTEAFF
NA	TRBJ1-4	NA	TRBV28	TGTGCCAGCAGTTTTCCAGGGTTTAATGAAAAACTGTTTTTT	CASSFPGFNEKLFF
NA	TRBJ2-3	NA	TRBV12-3/TRBV12-4	TGTGCCAGCAGAGACAAAATCACAGATACGCAGTATTTT	CASRDKITDTQYF
TRBD1	TRBJ2-7	NA	TRBV30	TGTGCCTGGAGTAACAGGGGGTGGACGGGTGAGCAGTACTTC	CAWSNRGWTGEQYF
NA	TRBJ2-2	NA	TRBV7-9	TGTGCCAGCAGCTTCTACCGGGAGCAGTACACCGGGGAGCTGTTTTTT	CASSFYREQYTGELFF
NA	TRBJ1-5	NA	TRBV4-3	TGCGCCAGCAGCCAAGATCCAGGGAGTCAGCCCCAGCATTTT	CASSQDPGSQPQHF
NA	TRBJ2-1	once	TRBV2	TGTGCCAGCAGCCGGACTACCCTTCTTTCCCATGAGCAGTTCTTC	CASSRTTLLSHEQFF
NA	TRBJ1-1	NA	TRBV28	TGTGCCAGCAGTCTCCTTCAGGGTGGGTACACTGAAGCTTTCTTT	CASSLLQGGYTEAFF
TRBD1	TRBJ1-4	NA	TRBV18	TGTGCCAGCTCACCACCGGGACAGGGTGAGGAAAAACTGTTTTTT	CASSPPGQGEEKLFF
TRBD2	TRBJ2-1	NA	TRBV2	TGTGCCAGCAGTGTTGGTAGGACTAGCGGGAAAAGCTTGAATGAGCAGTTCTTC	CASSVGRTSGKSLNEQFF
TRBD2	TRBJ2-7	NA	TRBV5-6	TGTGCCAGCAGCTTGGGGTCTCTAGCGGGAATCTACGAGCAGTACTTC	CASSLGSLAGIYEQYF
NA	TRBJ2-1	NA	TRBV24-1	TGTGCCACCAGTGATTCGCGTAGCGGATCCTACAATGAGCAGTTCTTC	CATSDSRSGSYNEQFF
NA	TRBJ1-4	NA	TRBV7-2	TGTGCCAGCAGCTTAGGCGACCTGGGGGGAAAACTGTTTTTT	CASSLGDLGGKLFF
TRBD2	TRBJ2-5	NA	TRBV7-2	TGTGCCAGCAGCATTCTAGCGGGAGCGCGATCGGAGACCCAGTACTTC	CASSILAGARSETQYF
NA	TRBJ1-5	NA	TRBV19	TGTGCCACCTTAGGGGGGTGGGGGAAGGATCAGCCCCAGCATTTT	CATLGGWGKDQPQHF
NA	TRBJ1-5	NA	TRBV5-1	TGCGCCAGCAGCTTGGCCACAGGGAGTCAGCCCCAGCATTTT	CASSLATGSQPQHF
NA	TRBJ2-7	NA	TRBV29-1	TGCAGCGTTCTGGGGTTAGAGCAGTACTTC	CSVLGLEQYF